One T cell receptor beta chain is described in this entry. Its specificity is unknown. Germline CDR1 is SGHVS and CDR2 is FNYEAQ. V shed 1 base, J shed 4 bases, and the junction held 7 bases outside the gene matches. The CDR3 sequence is 17 residues long. The record originates from a study of T cell responses to AZD1222 COVID-19 vaccine. Using immunoSEQ multiplex PCR, the repertoire was profiled, and TCRdb retains in-frame clones only, with some absent. The sample includes 130,000 or so clones, roughly nine tenths of them seen just once. Study conclusions and caveats: Donor demographics were predominantly white British with a female majority; clonal diversity may be underestimated.

This chain links TRBV7-6 with TRBJ2-2, with TRBD1 matching 9 bases. The sample consisted of peripheral blood, taken 28 days after the second AZD1222 dose. The receptor was derived from an adult who received the AZD1222 COVID-19 vaccine. As DNA, the CDR3 is TGTGCCAGCAGCTTAGGAGTAAGGACAGGGGCCACCGGGGAGCTGTTTTTT. Translation: CASSLGVRTGATGELFF. Combining the CDR3 with reference TRBV7-6 and TRBJ2-2 gives the whole variable domain GAGVSQSPRYKVTKRGQDVALRCDPISGHVSLYWYRQALGQGPEFLTYFNYEAQQDKSGLPNDRFSAERPEGSISTLTIQRTEQRDSAMYRCASSLGVRTGATGELFFGEGSRLTVL.